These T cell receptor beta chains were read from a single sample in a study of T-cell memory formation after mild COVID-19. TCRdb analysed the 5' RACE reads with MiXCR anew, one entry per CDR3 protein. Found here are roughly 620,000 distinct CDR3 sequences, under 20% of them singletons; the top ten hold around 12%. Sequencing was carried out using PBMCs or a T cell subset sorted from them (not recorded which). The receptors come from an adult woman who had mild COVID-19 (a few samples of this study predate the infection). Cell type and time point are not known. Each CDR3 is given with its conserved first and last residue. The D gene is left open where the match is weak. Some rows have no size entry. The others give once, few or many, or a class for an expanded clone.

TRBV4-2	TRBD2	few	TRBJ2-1	CASSQEVSLAGGIFSEQFF	TGTGCCAGCAGCCAAGAAGTCAGTCTAGCGGGGGGTATTTTCAGTGAGCAGTTCTTC
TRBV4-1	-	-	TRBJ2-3	CASRSRLSTDTQYF	TGCGCCAGCAGAAGTAGGCTTAGCACAGATACGCAGTATTTT
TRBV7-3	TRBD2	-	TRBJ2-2	CASSAQRENTGELFF	TGTGCCAGCAGCGCCCAGCGGGAGAACACCGGGGAGCTGTTTTTT
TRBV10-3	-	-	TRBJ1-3	CAISESPDSGNTIYF	TGTGCCATCAGTGAGTCCCCGGACAGTGGAAACACCATATATTTT
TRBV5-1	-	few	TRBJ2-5	CASSLGGTSSQETQYF	TGCGCCAGCAGCTTGGGGGGGACGAGTTCCCAAGAGACCCAGTACTTC
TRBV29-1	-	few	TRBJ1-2	CSVGKEAYGYTF	TGCAGCGTTGGGAAGGAGGCCTATGGCTACACCTTC
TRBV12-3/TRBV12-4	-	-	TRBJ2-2	CASSLSPGDLFF	TGTGCCAGCAGTTTATCTCCCGGGGATCTGTTTTTT
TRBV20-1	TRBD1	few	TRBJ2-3	CSARDTGETQYF	TGCAGTGCTAGAGATACAGGGGAAACGCAGTATTTT
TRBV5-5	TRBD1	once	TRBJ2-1	CASGMGTGGNEQFF	TGTGCCAGCGGTATGGGGACAGGGGGTAATGAGCAGTTCTTC
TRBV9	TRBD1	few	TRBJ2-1	CASSVAGQGIRKFF	TGTGCCAGCAGCGTAGCCGGACAGGGGATAAGGAAGTTCTTC
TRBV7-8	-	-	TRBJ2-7	CASKAPGGLEQYF	TGTGCCAGCAAGGCACCGGGGGGCCTGGAGCAGTACTTC
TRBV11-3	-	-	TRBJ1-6	CASSGVSGGNNSPLHF	TGTGCCAGCAGCGGTGTGTCAGGAGGAAACAATTCACCCCTCCACTTT
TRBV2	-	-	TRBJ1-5	CASGGGPDGNQPQHF	TGTGCCAGCGGAGGTGGTCCAGACGGCAATCAGCCCCAGCATTTT
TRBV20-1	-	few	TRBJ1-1	CSATTRTGMNTEAFF	TGCAGTGCGACCACAAGGACGGGCATGAACACTGAAGCTTTCTTT
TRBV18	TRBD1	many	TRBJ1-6	CASSPRTGTNLLGSPLHF	TGTGCCAGCTCACCACGGACAGGGACGAACCTTCTGGGTTCACCCCTCCACTTT
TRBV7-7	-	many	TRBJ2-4	CASSLASAKNIQYF	TGTGCTAGCAGCTTAGCCTCAGCCAAAAACATTCAGTACTTC
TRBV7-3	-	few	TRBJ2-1	CASSPMSYGYNEQFF	TGTGCCAGCAGCCCAATGAGCTACGGGTACAATGAGCAGTTCTTC
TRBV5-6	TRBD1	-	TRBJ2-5	CASSYRQGGQETQYF	TGTGCCAGCAGTTATCGACAGGGTGGGCAAGAGACCCAGTACTTC
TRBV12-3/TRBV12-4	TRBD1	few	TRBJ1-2	CASSPDREWGYTF	TGTGCCAGCAGTCCTGACAGGGAGTGGGGCTACACCTTC
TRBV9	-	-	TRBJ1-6	CASSPRVGNSPLHF	TGTGCCAGCAGCCCCCGGGTGGGCAATTCACCCCTCCACTTT
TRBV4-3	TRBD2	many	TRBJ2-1	CASSPGTSGRVGEQFF	TGCGCCAGCAGCCCTGGGACTAGCGGGAGGGTGGGTGAGCAGTTCTTC
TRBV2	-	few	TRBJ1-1	CASSDVGRNDEAFF	TGTGCCAGCAGTGATGTGGGGCGGAATGATGAAGCTTTCTTT
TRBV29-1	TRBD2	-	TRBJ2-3	CSVHPGLAGGLGTDTQYF	TGCAGCGTTCATCCGGGACTAGCGGGGGGGCTTGGCACAGATACGCAGTATTTT
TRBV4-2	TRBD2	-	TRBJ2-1	CASSQEALAATYNEQFF	TGTGCCAGCAGCCAAGAGGCACTAGCGGCAACCTACAATGAGCAGTTCTTC
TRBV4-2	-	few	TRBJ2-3	CASSQDLGTPTDTQYF	TGTGCCAGCAGCCAAGATCTCGGGACCCCCACAGATACGCAGTATTTT
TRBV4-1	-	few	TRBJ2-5	CASSQGQGFQETQYF	TGCGCCAGCAGCCAAGGCCAGGGATTCCAAGAGACCCAGTACTTC
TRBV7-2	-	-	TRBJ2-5	CASSPSQMYQETQYF	TGTGCCAGCAGCCCTAGCCAGATGTACCAAGAGACCCAGTACTTC
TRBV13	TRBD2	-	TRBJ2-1	CASSPQGLAGAVEQFF	TGTGCCAGCAGCCCCCAGGGACTAGCGGGAGCGGTTGAGCAGTTCTTC
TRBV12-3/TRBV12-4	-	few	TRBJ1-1	CASSITLGLNTEAFF	TGTGCCAGCAGTATTACACTGGGACTAAACACTGAAGCTTTCTTT
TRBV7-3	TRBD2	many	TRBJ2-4	CASSLAPGGGAQNIQYF	TGTGCCAGCAGCTTAGCGCCCGGCGGGGGGGCCCAAAACATTCAGTACTTC
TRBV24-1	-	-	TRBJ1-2	CATSDLSQGYGYTF	TGTGCCACCAGTGACCTATCCCAGGGGTATGGCTACACCTTC
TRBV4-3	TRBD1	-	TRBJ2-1	CASSRHTWDRGLLNEQFF	TGCGCCAGCAGCCGACACACCTGGGACAGGGGGCTTTTGAATGAGCAGTTCTTC
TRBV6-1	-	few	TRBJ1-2	CASTPRRYGYTF	TGTGCCAGCACGCCAAGGCGCTATGGCTACACCTTC
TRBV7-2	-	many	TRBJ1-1	CASSLRQDLNTEAFF	TGTGCCAGCAGCCTCCGACAGGACCTGAACACTGAAGCTTTCTTT
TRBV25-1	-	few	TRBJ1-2	CASSVSGPNLPLGYTF	TGTGCCAGCAGTGTATCCGGGCCCAATTTGCCTTTGGGCTACACCTTC
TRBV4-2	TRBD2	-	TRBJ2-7	CASSQVAGGPMNEQYF	TGTGCCAGCAGCCAAGTAGCGGGAGGGCCTATGAACGAGCAGTACTTC
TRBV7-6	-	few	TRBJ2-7	CASSLATGGDWYEQYF	TGTGCCAGCAGCTTAGCTACGGGGGGCGACTGGTACGAGCAGTACTTC
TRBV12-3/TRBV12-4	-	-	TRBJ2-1	CASRMGASNEQFF	TGTGCCAGCAGGATGGGAGCTAGCAATGAGCAGTTCTTC
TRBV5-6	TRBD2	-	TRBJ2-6	CASSILAGGSGANVLTF	TGTGCCAGCAGCATACTAGCGGGGGGGTCTGGGGCCAACGTCCTGACTTTC
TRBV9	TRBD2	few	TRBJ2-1	CASSAMTSGGFSPYNEQFF	TGTGCCAGCAGCGCGATGACTAGCGGGGGGTTTTCCCCCTACAATGAGCAGTTCTTC
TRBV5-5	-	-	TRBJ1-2	CASSLGFGGAGYGYTF	TGTGCCAGCAGCTTGGGCTTCGGGGGCGCGGGGTATGGCTACACCTTC
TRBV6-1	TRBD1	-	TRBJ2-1	CASMHRTGTHNEQFF	TGTGCCAGCATGCACCGGACAGGAACACACAATGAGCAGTTCTTC
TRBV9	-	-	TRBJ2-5	CASSTGEWGETQYF	TGTGCCAGCAGCACGGGGGAGTGGGGAGAGACCCAGTACTTC
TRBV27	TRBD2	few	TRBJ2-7	CASSPGLAGGNYEQYF	TGTGCCAGCAGTCCTGGCCTAGCGGGGGGGAACTACGAGCAGTACTTC
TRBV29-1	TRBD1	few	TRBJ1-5	CSAVGTGGNQPQHF	TGCAGCGCGGTGGGGACAGGGGGCAATCAGCCCCAGCATTTT
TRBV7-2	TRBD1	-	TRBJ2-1	CASSLEGTGRYNEQFF	TGTGCCAGCAGCTTAGAGGGGACAGGCCGTTACAATGAGCAGTTCTTC
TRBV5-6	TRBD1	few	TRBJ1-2	CASRHQGGNYGYTF	TGTGCCAGCAGACACCAGGGGGGTAACTATGGCTACACCTTC
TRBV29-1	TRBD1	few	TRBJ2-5	CSVVAGGRQETQYF	TGCAGCGTGGTGGCAGGGGGCCGACAAGAGACCCAGTACTTC
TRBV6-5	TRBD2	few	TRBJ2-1	CASSSRASGGTEQFF	TGTGCCAGCAGTTCCCGCGCTAGCGGGGGCACTGAGCAGTTCTTC
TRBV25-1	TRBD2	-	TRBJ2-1	CASSEISGRAFSRDEQFF	TGTGCCAGCAGTGAGATTTCCGGGAGGGCCTTTTCTAGAGATGAGCAGTTCTTC
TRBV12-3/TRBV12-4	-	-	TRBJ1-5	CASRAGGGGNQPQHF	TGTGCCAGCAGAGCCGGGGGGGGAGGGAATCAGCCCCAGCATTTT
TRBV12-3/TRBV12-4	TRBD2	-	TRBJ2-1	CASSPSAGDDYNEQFF	TGTGCCAGCAGCCCTTCGGCGGGGGACGACTACAATGAGCAGTTCTTC
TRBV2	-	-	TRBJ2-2	CASTTGYTGELFF	TGTGCCAGCACAACAGGTTACACCGGGGAGCTGTTTTTT
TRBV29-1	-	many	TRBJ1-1	CSVEKPSRSTEAFF	TGCAGCGTTGAAAAGCCGTCTCGATCTACTGAAGCTTTCTTT
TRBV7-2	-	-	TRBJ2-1	CASSFLGAGYNEQFF	TGTGCCAGCAGCTTTCTCGGGGCGGGGTACAATGAGCAGTTCTTC
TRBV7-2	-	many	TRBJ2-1	CASSASALQQFF	TGTGCCAGCAGCGCATCCGCTTTACAACAGTTCTTC
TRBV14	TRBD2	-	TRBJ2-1	CASSQVGLAGGQFF	TGTGCCAGCAGCCAAGTGGGACTAGCGGGAGGGCAGTTCTTC
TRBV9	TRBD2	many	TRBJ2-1	CASSVTSGSSYNEQFF	TGTGCCAGCAGCGTCACTAGCGGCAGCTCCTACAATGAGCAGTTCTTC